This T cell receptor beta chain was identified during a study of response to subunit inactivated influenza vaccine. TCRdb itself ran the RT-PCR reads through MiXCR, one entry per CDR3 protein. The table includes about 480,000 distinct CDR3 sequences, 13% detected once. Findings and limits, study-wide: T cells newly recruited by each seasonal influenza vaccination are few, the authors suggested.

V lost 1 base to trimming and J lost 2 bases, with 11 bases between them. From germline, CDR1 is MGHRA and CDR2 YSYEKL. The CDR3 contains 15 residues. This clonotype was seen more than once but under ten times. Its antigen is currently unknown. The chain employs TRBV4-1 and TRBJ1-2, with a weak D call TRBD1 (6 bases). The sequence came from a man aged 50-59 years who received an inactivated influenza vaccine. Sequenced material: PBMCs from blood, taken roughly 48 days after vaccination. The DNA of the CDR3 is TGCGCCAGCAGCCAAGGTCCCACAGGGAACTATGGCTACACCTTC. Amino acid sequence: CASSQGPTGNYGYTF.